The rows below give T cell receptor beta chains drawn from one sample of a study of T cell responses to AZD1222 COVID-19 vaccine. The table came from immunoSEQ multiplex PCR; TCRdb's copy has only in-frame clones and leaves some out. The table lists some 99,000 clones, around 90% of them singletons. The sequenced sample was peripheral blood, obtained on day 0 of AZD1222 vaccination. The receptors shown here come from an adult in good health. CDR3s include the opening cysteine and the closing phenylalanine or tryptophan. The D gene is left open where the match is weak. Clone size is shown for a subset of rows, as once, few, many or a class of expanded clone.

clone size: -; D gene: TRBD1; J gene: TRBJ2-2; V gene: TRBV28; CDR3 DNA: TGTGCCAGCAGTTTGTGGGACAGGGACACCGGGGAGCTGTTTTTT; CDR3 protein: CASSLWDRDTGELFF
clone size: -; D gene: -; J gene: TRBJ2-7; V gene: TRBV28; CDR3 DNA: TGTGCCAGCAGTTTCCGGGAGACAGGTGACTCCTACGAGCAGTACTTC; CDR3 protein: CASSFRETGDSYEQYF
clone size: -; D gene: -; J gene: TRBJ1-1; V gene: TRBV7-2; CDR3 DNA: TGTGCCAGCAGCGATCCTAGCACCTTTCTGAACACTGAAGCTTTCTTT; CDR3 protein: CASSDPSTFLNTEAFF
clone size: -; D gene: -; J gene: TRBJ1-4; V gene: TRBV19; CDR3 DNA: TGTGCCAGTAGTCCTATCAGGGGAAATAATGAAAAACTGTTTTTT; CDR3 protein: CASSPIRGNNEKLFF
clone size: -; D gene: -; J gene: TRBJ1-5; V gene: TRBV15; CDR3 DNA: TGTGCCACCAGCAGAGAAAATCCGTATCAGCCCCAGCATTTT; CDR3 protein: CATSRENPYQPQHF
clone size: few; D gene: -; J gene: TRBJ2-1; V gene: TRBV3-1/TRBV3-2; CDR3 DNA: TGTGCCAGCAGCCAAGCGAGGTACCCGGGTCATGAGCAGTTCTTC; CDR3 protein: CASSQARYPGHEQFF
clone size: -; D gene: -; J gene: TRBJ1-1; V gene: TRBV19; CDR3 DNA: TGTGCCAGTACAGGCACGAACACTGAAGCTTTCTTT; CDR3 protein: CASTGTNTEAFF
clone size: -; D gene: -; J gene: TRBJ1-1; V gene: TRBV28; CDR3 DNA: TGTGCCAGCAGTTCACAGGGAGTCCCGAAGGGGAACACTGAAGCTTTCTTT; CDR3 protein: CASSSQGVPKGNTEAFF
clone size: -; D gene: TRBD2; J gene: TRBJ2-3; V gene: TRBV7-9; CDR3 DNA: TGTGCCAGCATCATGGGACTAGCGGGAGTGTCTACGAGCACAGATACGCAGTATTTT; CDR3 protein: CASIMGLAGVSTSTDTQYF
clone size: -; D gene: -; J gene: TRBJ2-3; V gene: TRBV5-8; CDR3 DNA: TGTGCCAGCAGCTCGGACAGCCGCCGCACAGATACGCAGTATTTT; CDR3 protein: CASSSDSRRTDTQYF
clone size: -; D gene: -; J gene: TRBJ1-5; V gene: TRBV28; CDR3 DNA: TGTGCCAGCAGTAGGGCAGGGGTCCTTAGAAGTAGCAATCAGCCCCAGCATTTT; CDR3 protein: CASSRAGVLRSSNQPQHF
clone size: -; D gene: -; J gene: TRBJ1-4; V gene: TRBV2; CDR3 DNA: TGTGCCAGCAACTTGGGGGCTGAGGAAAAACTGTTTTTT; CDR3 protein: CASNLGAEEKLFF
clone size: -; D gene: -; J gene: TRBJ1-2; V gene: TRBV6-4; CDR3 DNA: TGTGCCACTCCACCTGCTGCAGGAGGGAGGCATGGCTACACCTTC; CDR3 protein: CATPPAAGGRHGYTF
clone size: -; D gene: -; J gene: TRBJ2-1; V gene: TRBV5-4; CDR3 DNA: TGTGCCAGCAGCCCATCGGGCAATGAGCAGTTCTTC; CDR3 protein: CASSPSGNEQFF
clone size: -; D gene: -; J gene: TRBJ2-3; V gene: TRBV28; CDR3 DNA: TGTGCCAGCAACCTCCTCGGGGGAACAGATACGCAGTATTTT; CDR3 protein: CASNLLGGTDTQYF
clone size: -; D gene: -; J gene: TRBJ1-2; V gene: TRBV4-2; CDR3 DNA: TGTGCCAGCAGCCCCCGTGGGCAGGGAACGTCCTATGGCTACACCTTC; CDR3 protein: CASSPRGQGTSYGYTF
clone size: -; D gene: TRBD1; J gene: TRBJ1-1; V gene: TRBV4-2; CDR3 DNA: TGTGCCAGCAGCCAAGCCCCCGGGACAGGGGTTTTTTTAAACACTGAAGCTTTCTTT; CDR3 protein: CASSQAPGTGVFLNTEAFF
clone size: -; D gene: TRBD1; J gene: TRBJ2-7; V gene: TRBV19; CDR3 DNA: TGTGCCAGTAGTATCGGGGGGACAGGGTTGGTCGAGCAGTACTTC; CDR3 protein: CASSIGGTGLVEQYF
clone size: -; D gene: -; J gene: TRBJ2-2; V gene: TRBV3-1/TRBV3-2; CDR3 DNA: TGTGCCACCAGGACCGGGGAGCTGTTTTTT; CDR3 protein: CATRTGELFF
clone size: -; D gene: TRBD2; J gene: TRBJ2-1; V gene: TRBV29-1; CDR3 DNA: TGCAGCGTTGTAGACCCCGGGACTAACGCCGACCCGCAGTTCTTC; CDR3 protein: CSVVDPGTNADPQFF
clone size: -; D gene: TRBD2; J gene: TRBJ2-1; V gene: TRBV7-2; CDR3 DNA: TGTGCCAGCAGCTTGGTTAGCGGGAGGGTTGGGTACAATGAGCAGTTCTTC; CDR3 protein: CASSLVSGRVGYNEQFF
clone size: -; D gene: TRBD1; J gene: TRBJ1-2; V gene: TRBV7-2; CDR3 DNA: TGTGCCAGCAGCTTCACCGGGACAGAGGGCTACACCTTC; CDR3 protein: CASSFTGTEGYTF
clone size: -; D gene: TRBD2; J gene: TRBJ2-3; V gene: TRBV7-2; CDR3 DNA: TGTGCCACCAACCCACTAGCGGGGGGCACAGATACGCAGTATTTT; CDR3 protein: CATNPLAGGTDTQYF
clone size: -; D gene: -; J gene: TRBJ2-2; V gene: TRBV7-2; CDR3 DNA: TGTGCCAGCAGCCAAAGGGTGGGGCTGGCGGGCGGGGAGCTGTTTTTT; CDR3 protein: CASSQRVGLAGGELFF
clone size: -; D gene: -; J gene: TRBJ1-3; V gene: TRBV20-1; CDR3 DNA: TGCAGTGCCCTCGGGGGAAACACCATATATTTT; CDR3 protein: CSALGGNTIYF
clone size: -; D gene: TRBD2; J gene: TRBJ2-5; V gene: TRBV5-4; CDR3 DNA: TGTGCCAGCAGCTTGCGCGCGGGGGTGGGGCGAGAGACCCAGTACTTC; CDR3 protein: CASSLRAGVGRETQYF
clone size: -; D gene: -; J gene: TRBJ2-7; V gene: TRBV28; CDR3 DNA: TGTGCCAGCACTGGTGGGCAGATCAACGAGCAGTACTTC; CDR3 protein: CASTGGQINEQYF
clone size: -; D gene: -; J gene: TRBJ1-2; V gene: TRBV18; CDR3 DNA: TGTGCCAGCTCACCCGGGCAGGGTATATCGGAGACCTTC; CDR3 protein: CASSPGQGISETF
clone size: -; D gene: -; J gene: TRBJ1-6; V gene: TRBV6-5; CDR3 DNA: TGTGCCAGCAGGATGACAGGAGACAATTCACCCCTCCACTTT; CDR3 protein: CASRMTGDNSPLHF
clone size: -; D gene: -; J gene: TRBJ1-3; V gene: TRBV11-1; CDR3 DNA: TGTGCCAGCAGCTCACGGGACGGCTGGCACACCATATATTTT; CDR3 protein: CASSSRDGWHTIYF
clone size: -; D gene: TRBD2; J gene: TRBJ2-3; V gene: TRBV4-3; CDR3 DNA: TGCGCCAGCAGCCCCGGGGAGGGGCCAGATACGCAGTATTTT; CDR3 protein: CASSPGEGPDTQYF
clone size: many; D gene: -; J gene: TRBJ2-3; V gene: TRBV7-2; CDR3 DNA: TGTGCCAGCAGCTTAATGGGAAGCACAGATACGCAGTATTTT; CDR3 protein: CASSLMGSTDTQYF
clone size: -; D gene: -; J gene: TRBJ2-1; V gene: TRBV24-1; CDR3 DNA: TGTGCCACCAGTGATCCCACCCGTACAGGGCTAAAGAATGAGCAGTTCTTC; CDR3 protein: CATSDPTRTGLKNEQFF
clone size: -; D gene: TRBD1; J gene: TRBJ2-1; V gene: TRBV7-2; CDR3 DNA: TGTGCCAGCAGCTCCGTAAGACAGGGGGCTAAGGATGAGCAGTTCTTC; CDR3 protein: CASSSVRQGAKDEQFF
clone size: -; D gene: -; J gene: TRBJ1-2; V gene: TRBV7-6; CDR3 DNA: TGTGCCAGCAGCTTAATGAGTGGCGGGCTCGGGGTTGGCTATGGCTACACCTTC; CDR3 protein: CASSLMSGGLGVGYGYTF
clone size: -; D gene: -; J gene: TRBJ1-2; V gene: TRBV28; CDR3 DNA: TGTGCCAGCAGTTTGAACTCCTATGGCTACACCTTC; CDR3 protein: CASSLNSYGYTF
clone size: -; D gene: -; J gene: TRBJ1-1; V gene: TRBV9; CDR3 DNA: TGTGCCAGCAGCGTAGCTCCCTTTGGTACCAACACTGAAGCTTTCTTT; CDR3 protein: CASSVAPFGTNTEAFF
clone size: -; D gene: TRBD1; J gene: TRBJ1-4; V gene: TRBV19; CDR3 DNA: TGTGCCAGTAGCGCCGGGACAGGGGCTGAAAAACTGTTTTTT; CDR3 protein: CASSAGTGAEKLFF
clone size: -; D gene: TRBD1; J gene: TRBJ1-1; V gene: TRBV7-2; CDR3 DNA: TGTGCCAGCAGCTTAGGATTAGGAGGGACAGGAGGGAGCACTGAAGCTTTCTTT; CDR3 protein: CASSLGLGGTGGSTEAFF
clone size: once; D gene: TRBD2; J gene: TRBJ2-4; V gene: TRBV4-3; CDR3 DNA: TGCGCCAGCAGCCAAGTCCTGGGACTAGCGGGGGTACTGGCCAAAAACATTCAGTACTTC; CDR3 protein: CASSQVLGLAGVLAKNIQYF
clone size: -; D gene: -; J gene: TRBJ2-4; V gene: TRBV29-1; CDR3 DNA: TGCAGCGTTGAATCCCCAGCGGCCCCGGCCAAAAACATTCAGTACTTC; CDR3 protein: CSVESPAAPAKNIQYF
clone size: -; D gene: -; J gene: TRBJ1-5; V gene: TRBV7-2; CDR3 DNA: TGTGCCAGCAGCTTAGCAAATCAGCCCCAGCATTTT; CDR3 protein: CASSLANQPQHF
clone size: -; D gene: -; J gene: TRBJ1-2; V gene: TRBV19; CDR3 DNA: TGTGCCAGTAGTCGGAATGGCTACACCTTC; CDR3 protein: CASSRNGYTF
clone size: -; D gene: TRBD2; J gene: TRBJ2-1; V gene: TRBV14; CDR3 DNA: TGTGCCAGCAGCCAGCCGGGACTAGCGAGCTTCAATGAGCAGTTCTTC; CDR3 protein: CASSQPGLASFNEQFF
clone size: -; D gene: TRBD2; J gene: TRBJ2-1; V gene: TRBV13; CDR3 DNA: TGTGCCAGCAGCTTACCAGCGGGAGGGGGTGAGCAGTTCTTC; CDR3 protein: CASSLPAGGGEQFF
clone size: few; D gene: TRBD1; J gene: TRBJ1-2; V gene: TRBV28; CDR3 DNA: TGTGCCACTAACAGGGGGGCTAACTATGGCTACACCTTC; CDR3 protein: CATNRGANYGYTF
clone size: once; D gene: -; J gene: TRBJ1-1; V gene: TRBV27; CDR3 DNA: TGTGCCAGCAGTATTATGATCAACACTGAAGCTTTCTTT; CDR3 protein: CASSIMINTEAFF
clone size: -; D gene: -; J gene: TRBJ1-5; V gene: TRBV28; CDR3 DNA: TGTGCCAGCACCATACCGGGGAGTTATAGCAATCAGCCCCAGCATTTT; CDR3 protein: CASTIPGSYSNQPQHF
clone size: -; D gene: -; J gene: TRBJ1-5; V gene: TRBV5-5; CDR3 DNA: TGTGCCAGCAGCTTCACAGCTATTCAGCCCCAGCATTTT; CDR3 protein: CASSFTAIQPQHF